A selection of T cell receptor beta chains follows, all from one sample in a study of glioma-infiltrating T cells after dendritic cell vaccination. The table came from immunoSEQ multiplex PCR; TCRdb's copy has only in-frame clones and leaves some out. The sample lists under 100,000 clones, about 90% occurring once. The material sequenced was blood, taken before dendritic cell vaccination. Every receptor here comes from a human donor with glioblastoma. Both conserved end residues are part of each CDR3. Each record gives: V gene, J gene, clone size, D gene, CDR3 protein, CDR3 DNA. The D gene is left open where the match is weak. The size of a clone is reported for some rows only, either as once, few or many, or as a class for expanded clones.

TRBV28,TRBJ2-7,NA,NA,CASSFRVLPSYEQYF,TGTGCCAGCAGTTTTCGGGTTCTACCATCCTACGAGCAGTACTTC
TRBV10-3,TRBJ1-5,NA,NA,CAISVERSTRPQHF,TGTGCCATCAGTGTAGAGCGATCCACACGGCCCCAGCATTTT
TRBV2,TRBJ2-1,NA,TRBD2,CASSELGIAGDNEQFF,TGTGCCAGCAGTGAATTGGGGATAGCGGGTGACAATGAGCAGTTCTTC
TRBV7-9,TRBJ1-1,NA,NA,CASSSRGLNTEAFF,TGTGCCAGCAGCTCTCGCGGGCTGAACACTGAAGCTTTCTTT
TRBV10-1,TRBJ2-1,NA,TRBD2,CASSLGTSESYNEQFF,TGCGCCAGCAGTCTTGGGACTAGCGAATCCTACAATGAGCAGTTCTTC
TRBV4-2,TRBJ1-2,NA,NA,CASRSLGAYGYTF,TGTGCCAGCCGAAGTTTGGGGGCTTATGGCTACACCTTC
TRBV7-9,TRBJ1-3,once,NA,CASSFPQGGNTIYF,TGTGCCAGCAGCTTCCCCCAGGGTGGAAACACCATATATTTT
TRBV6-5,TRBJ1-5,NA,NA,CASSYSRGGNQPQHF,TGTGCCAGCAGTTACTCGAGGGGGGGTAATCAGCCCCAGCATTTT
TRBV29-1,TRBJ2-1,NA,TRBD2,CSVEGGTSGYNEQFF,TGCAGCGTGGAAGGGGGGACTAGTGGCTACAATGAGCAGTTCTTC
TRBV2,TRBJ1-3,NA,TRBD1,CASHTGVRSGNTIYF,TGTGCCAGCCACACAGGGGTTAGATCTGGAAACACCATATATTTT
TRBV9,TRBJ1-5,NA,NA,CASSVGRGIYQPQHF,TGTGCCAGCAGCGTCGGAAGGGGGATATATCAGCCCCAGCATTTT
TRBV11-1,TRBJ2-1,NA,NA,CASSLRTRNEQFF,TGTGCCAGCAGCTTAAGGACAAGGAATGAGCAGTTCTTC
TRBV2,TRBJ2-1,NA,TRBD2,CASQTGGSSYNEQFF,TGTGCCAGTCAAACCGGGGGGAGCTCCTACAATGAGCAGTTCTTC
TRBV7-8,TRBJ1-1,once,NA,CASSLVGGSMNTEAFF,TGTGCCAGCAGCTTAGTGGGGGGTTCTATGAACACTGAAGCTTTCTTT
TRBV15,TRBJ2-1,NA,TRBD2,CATSRDLASGSDEQFF,TGTGCCACCAGCAGAGATTTGGCTAGCGGGAGCGATGAGCAGTTCTTC
TRBV30,TRBJ1-5,NA,NA,CAWSWPDSPIQPQHF,TGTGCCTGGAGCTGGCCGGACAGTCCGATTCAGCCCCAGCATTTT
TRBV4-2,TRBJ2-2,NA,NA,CASSQDLLNTGELFF,TGTGCCAGCAGCCAAGATTTACTAAACACCGGGGAGCTGTTTTTT
TRBV19,TRBJ1-5,NA,TRBD1,CASSAGQDGRKQPQHF,TGTGCCAGTAGTGCAGGACAGGACGGTCGGAAACAGCCCCAGCATTTT
TRBV7-9,TRBJ2-1,NA,TRBD2,CASTPGGAFYDEQFF,TGTGCCAGCACCCCCGGGGGGGCCTTTTACGATGAGCAGTTCTTC
TRBV19,TRBJ1-5,NA,NA,CASSTTAYSNQPQHF,TGTGCCAGTAGTACGACAGCATATAGCAATCAGCCCCAGCATTTT
TRBV5-1,TRBJ2-7,NA,TRBD2,CASSRSWQAGVSYEQYF,TGCGCCAGCAGTCGATCTTGGCAAGCGGGAGTTTCTTACGAGCAGTACTTC
TRBV4-1,TRBJ1-5,NA,TRBD1,CASSQETGAQPQHF,TGCGCCAGCAGCCAAGAGACAGGGGCGCAGCCCCAGCATTTT
TRBV5-5,TRBJ1-5,NA,NA,CASREGQNQPQHF,TGTGCCAGCAGAGAGGGCCAAAATCAGCCCCAGCATTTT
TRBV5-1,TRBJ2-3,NA,TRBD2,CASSPGTSGFGDTQYF,TGCGCCAGCAGCCCGGGGACTAGCGGGTTTGGAGATACGCAGTATTTT
TRBV5-1,TRBJ1-1,NA,TRBD1,CASSLEGAPSNTEAFF,TGCGCCAGCAGCTTGGAGGGGGCCCCTTCGAACACTGAAGCTTTCTTT
TRBV4-1,TRBJ1-2,NA,TRBD1,CASRLPGTGGLDGYTF,TGCGCCAGTAGGTTGCCAGGGACAGGGGGTCTAGATGGCTACACCTTC
TRBV9,TRBJ2-1,NA,TRBD2,CASSVAGGGAFNEQFF,TGTGCCAGCAGCGTAGCTGGCGGGGGGGCCTTCAATGAGCAGTTCTTC